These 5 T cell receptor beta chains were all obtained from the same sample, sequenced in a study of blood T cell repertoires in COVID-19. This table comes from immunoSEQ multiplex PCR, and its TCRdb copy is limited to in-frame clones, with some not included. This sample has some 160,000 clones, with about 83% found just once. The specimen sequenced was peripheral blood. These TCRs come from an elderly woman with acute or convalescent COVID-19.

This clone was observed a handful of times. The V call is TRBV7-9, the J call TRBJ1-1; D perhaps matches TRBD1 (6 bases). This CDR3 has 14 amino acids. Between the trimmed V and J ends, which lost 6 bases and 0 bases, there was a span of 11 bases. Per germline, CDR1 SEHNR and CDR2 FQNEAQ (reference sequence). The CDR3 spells CASSSDRLNTEAFF. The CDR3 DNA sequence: TGTGCCAGCAGTTCGGACAGATTGAACACTGAAGCTTTCTTT.

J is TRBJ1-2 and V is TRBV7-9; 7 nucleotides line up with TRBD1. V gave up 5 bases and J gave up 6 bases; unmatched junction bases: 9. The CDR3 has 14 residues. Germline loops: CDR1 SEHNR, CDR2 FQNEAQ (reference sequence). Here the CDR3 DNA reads TGTGCCAGCAGCGCTAGCCAGGGGGTGGATGGCTACACCTTC. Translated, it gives CASSASQGVDGYTF.

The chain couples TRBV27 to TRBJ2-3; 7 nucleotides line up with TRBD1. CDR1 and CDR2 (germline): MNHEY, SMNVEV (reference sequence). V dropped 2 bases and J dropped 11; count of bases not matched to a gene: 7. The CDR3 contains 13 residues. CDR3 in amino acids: CASSLIGRGRQYF. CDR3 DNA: TGTGCCAGCAGTTTAATAGGTAGGGGGCGGCAGTATTTT.

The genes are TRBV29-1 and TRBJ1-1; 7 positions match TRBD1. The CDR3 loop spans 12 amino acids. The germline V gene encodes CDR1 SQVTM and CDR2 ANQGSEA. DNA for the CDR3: TGCGGTGGGGTAAGGGGGCTCGGTGAAGCTTTCTTT. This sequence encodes CGGVRGLGEAFF.

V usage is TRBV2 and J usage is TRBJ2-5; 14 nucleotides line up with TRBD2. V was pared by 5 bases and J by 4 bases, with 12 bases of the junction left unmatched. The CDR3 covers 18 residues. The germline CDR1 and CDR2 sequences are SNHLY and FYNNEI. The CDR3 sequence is CASSLRLAGGPRGETQYF. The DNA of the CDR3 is TGTGCCAGCAGTCTAAGACTAGCGGGGGGGCCTCGGGGAGAGACCCAGTACTTC.